A selection of T cell receptor beta chains follows, all from one sample in a study of vaccination and CD4 T cells after COVID-19. TCRdb processed the PCR reads anew with MiXCR; each CDR3 protein has one entry. The data show more than 15,000 distinct CDR3 sequences, with roughly 27% seen just once and more than 15% held by the top ten. Antigens of these TCRs are unknown. The sequenced sample consisted of cultured CD4+ T cells from blood. The receptors here all came from a human donor with COVID-19. The CDR3 runs from the conserved cysteine through the conserved F or W. Fields, in order: clone size, V gene, D gene, J gene, CDR3 protein, CDR3 DNA. The D gene is left open where the match is weak. Clone size is stated in some rows and not others, as once, few, many or a class when expanded.

.	TRBV12-3/TRBV12-4	.	TRBJ1-2	CASTDGAGYGYTF	TGTGCCAGCACCGACGGGGCAGGCTATGGCTACACCTTC
.	TRBV2	TRBD1	TRBJ2-2	CASSDSGGTGELFF	TGTGCCAGCAGTGATTCAGGGGGCACCGGGGAGCTGTTTTTT
.	TRBV28	TRBD1	TRBJ2-5	CASSFGTGLGETQYF	TGTGCCAGCAGTTTCGGGACAGGGTTAGGAGAGACCCAGTACTTC
.	TRBV7-3	TRBD2	TRBJ2-7	CASSKLAGTTYEQYF	TGTGCCAGCAGCAAACTAGCGGGGACAACCTACGAGCAGTACTTC
few	TRBV20-1	.	TRBJ1-1	CSARDLGGLEAFF	TGCAGTGCTAGAGATCTCGGGGGCCTTGAAGCTTTCTTT
few	TRBV5-1	.	TRBJ2-3	CASSLDGTSTDTQYF	TGCGCCAGCAGCTTGGACGGGACTAGCACAGATACGCAGTATTTT
.	TRBV10-3	.	TRBJ2-5	CAISENGPPQETQYF	TGTGCCATCAGTGAGAATGGACCACCCCAAGAGACCCAGTACTTC
few	TRBV4-2	.	TRBJ2-2	CASSPGGTNTGELFF	TGTGCCAGCAGCCCCGGGGGAACCAACACCGGGGAGCTGTTTTTT
.	TRBV20-1	TRBD2	TRBJ2-1	CSARGAGAVAGRSYNEQFF	TGCAGTGCTAGGGGAGCGGGGGCGGTAGCGGGGCGCTCCTACAATGAGCAGTTCTTC
.	TRBV6-1	.	TRBJ1-2	CASSDTQGYGYTF	TGTGCCAGCAGTGACACGCAGGGGTATGGCTACACCTTC
.	TRBV6-5	TRBD2	TRBJ2-7	CASSYLRTSISYEQYF	TGTGCCAGCAGTTACCTTAGGACTAGCATTTCCTACGAGCAGTACTTC
once	TRBV7-3	.	TRBJ2-3	CASSLRWGDTQYF	TGTGCCAGCAGCTTAAGGTGGGGAGATACGCAGTATTTT
few	TRBV25-1	.	TRBJ2-2	CASSDTGSTGELFF	TGTGCCAGCAGTGATACCGGATCAACCGGGGAGCTGTTTTTT
few	TRBV19	.	TRBJ1-2	CASSISSLAGYGYTF	TGTGCCAGTAGTATAAGTTCTCTCGCCGGCTATGGCTACACCTTC
few	TRBV20-1	TRBD1	TRBJ2-5	CSARVWDSQETQYF	TGCAGTGCTAGGGTTTGGGACAGTCAAGAGACCCAGTACTTC
few	TRBV6-2/TRBV6-3	.	TRBJ2-6	CASTPTRRASGANVLTF	TGTGCCAGCACCCCGACCCGAAGGGCCTCTGGGGCCAACGTCCTGACTTTC
.	TRBV4-2	.	TRBJ1-6	CASSQDTNNSPLHF	TGTGCCAGCAGCCAAGATACAAATAATTCACCCCTCCACTTT
.	TRBV6-1	TRBD2	TRBJ2-2	CASRGATSGGPRGGELFF	TGTGCCAGCAGGGGGGCGACTAGCGGGGGACCTCGGGGAGGGGAGCTGTTTTTT
.	TRBV19	.	TRBJ1-2	CASRDLYGNTF	TGTGCCAGCAGGGATCTCTATGGCAACACCTTC
.	TRBV25-1	TRBD1	TRBJ1-4	CASSELQGGNEKLFF	TGTGCCAGCAGTGAGTTACAGGGGGGGAATGAAAAACTGTTTTTT
few	TRBV20-1	TRBD2	TRBJ2-7	CSALISSGGYEQYF	TGCAGTGCTTTGATCTCTAGCGGGGGCTACGAGCAGTACTTC
few	TRBV2	TRBD1	TRBJ1-5	CASSRTGRNQPQHF	TGTGCCAGCAGTCGGACAGGGCGAAATCAGCCCCAGCATTTT
few	TRBV11-2	.	TRBJ1-6	CASSWDGAYNSPLHF	TGTGCCAGCAGTTGGGACGGGGCATATAATTCACCCCTCCACTTT
few	TRBV19	.	TRBJ1-3	CASSSMSTGNTIYF	TGTGCCAGTAGTTCCATGTCGACAGGAAACACCATATATTTT
medium-sized	TRBV20-1	.	TRBJ1-3	CSASMAGAGNTIYF	TGCAGTGCTAGTATGGCAGGGGCAGGAAACACCATATATTTT
few	TRBV7-8	.	TRBJ2-5	CASSQLGGKQETQYF	TGTGCCAGCAGCCAACTTGGGGGTAAACAAGAGACCCAGTACTTC
.	TRBV20-1	.	TRBJ1-1	CSAQGLNTEAFF	TGCAGTGCCCAGGGATTGAACACTGAAGCTTTCTTT
few	TRBV20-1	.	TRBJ2-1	CSAGRSSNEQFF	TGCAGTGCTGGGAGGTCCTCCAATGAGCAGTTCTTC
few	TRBV11-2	TRBD1	TRBJ1-2	CASSYGQANYGYTF	TGTGCCAGCAGCTATGGACAGGCGAACTATGGCTACACCTTC
.	TRBV6-1	TRBD1	TRBJ1-4	CASSPDRGREKLFF	TGTGCCAGCAGCCCCGACAGGGGACGTGAAAAACTGTTTTTT
.	TRBV6-1	TRBD1	TRBJ1-2	CATLGQGRDYGYTF	TGTGCCACCTTGGGACAGGGCAGGGACTATGGCTACACCTTC